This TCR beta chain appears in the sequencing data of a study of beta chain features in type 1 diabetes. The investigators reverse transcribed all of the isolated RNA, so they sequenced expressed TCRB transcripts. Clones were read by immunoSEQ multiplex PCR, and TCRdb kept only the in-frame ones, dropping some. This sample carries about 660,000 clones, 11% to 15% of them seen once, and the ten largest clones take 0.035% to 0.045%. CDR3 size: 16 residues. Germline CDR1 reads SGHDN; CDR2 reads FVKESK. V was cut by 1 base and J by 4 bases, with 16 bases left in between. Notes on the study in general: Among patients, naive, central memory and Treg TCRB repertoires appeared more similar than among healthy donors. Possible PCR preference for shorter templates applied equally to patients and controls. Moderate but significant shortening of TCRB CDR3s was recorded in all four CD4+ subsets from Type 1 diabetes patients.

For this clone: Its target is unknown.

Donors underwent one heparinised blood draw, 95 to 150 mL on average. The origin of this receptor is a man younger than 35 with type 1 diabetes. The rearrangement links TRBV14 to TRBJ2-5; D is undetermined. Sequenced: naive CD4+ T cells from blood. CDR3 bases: TGTGCCAGCAGCCAAGGAGTACTCCCGGTTGGAGAGACCCAGTACTTC. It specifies CASSQGVLPVGETQYF.